The rows below give T cell receptor beta chains drawn from one sample of a study of response to subunit inactivated influenza vaccine. TCRdb itself ran the RT-PCR reads through MiXCR, one entry per CDR3 protein. Of about 520,000 distinct CDR3 sequences listed, about 25% were seen once; the top ten hold 1.5% to 2%. The specimen comprised CD4+ T cells sorted from PBMCs, sampled more than 4 days after vaccination. These receptors came from a man aged 45 to 65 who received an inactivated influenza vaccine. CDR3s include the opening cysteine and the closing phenylalanine or tryptophan. A D gene is named only where the DNA matches it firmly. Only some rows state a clone size, as once, few, many or a class for expanded clones.

v_call: TRBV12-5
d_call: TRBD2
clone_size: .
j_call: TRBJ2-1
cdr3_aa: CASGLVVGTSIPASSYNEQFF
cdr3_nt: TGTGCTAGTGGTTTGGTGGTGGGGACTAGCATCCCCGCAAGCTCCTACAATGAGCAGTTCTTC

v_call: TRBV7-2
d_call: TRBD2
clone_size: few
j_call: TRBJ2-1
cdr3_aa: CASSVLAGGYNEQFF
cdr3_nt: TGTGCCAGCAGCGTCCTAGCGGGAGGCTACAATGAGCAGTTCTTC

v_call: TRBV5-1
d_call: .
clone_size: few
j_call: TRBJ2-2
cdr3_aa: CASSSSSGSTGELFF
cdr3_nt: TGCGCCAGCAGCTCAAGTAGCGGAAGTACCGGGGAGCTGTTTTTT

v_call: TRBV7-6
d_call: TRBD1
clone_size: few
j_call: TRBJ2-1
cdr3_aa: CASSPGFRDRDHEQFF
cdr3_nt: TGTGCCAGCAGCCCCGGGTTCCGGGACAGGGATCATGAGCAGTTCTTC

v_call: TRBV20-1
d_call: .
clone_size: few
j_call: TRBJ2-3
cdr3_aa: CSAMAADTQYF
cdr3_nt: TGCAGTGCCATGGCGGCAGATACGCAGTATTTT

v_call: TRBV20-1
d_call: .
clone_size: few
j_call: TRBJ1-1
cdr3_aa: CSAQTVQNTEAFF
cdr3_nt: TGCAGTGCTCAGACAGTTCAGAACACTGAAGCTTTCTTT

v_call: TRBV20-1
d_call: TRBD1
clone_size: many
j_call: TRBJ1-5
cdr3_aa: CSASGGTGGFSQPQHF
cdr3_nt: TGCAGTGCTAGTGGGGGGACAGGGGGGTTCAGTCAGCCCCAGCATTTT

v_call: TRBV25-1
d_call: TRBD1
clone_size: .
j_call: TRBJ2-7
cdr3_aa: CASSEHTGVGEQYF
cdr3_nt: TGTGCCAGCAGTGAACACACAGGGGTGGGGGAGCAGTACTTC

v_call: TRBV7-9
d_call: .
clone_size: few
j_call: TRBJ2-5
cdr3_aa: CASSPPAQETQYF
cdr3_nt: TGTGCCAGCAGTCCCCCAGCACAAGAGACCCAGTACTTC

v_call: TRBV20-1
d_call: .
clone_size: .
j_call: TRBJ1-5
cdr3_aa: CSARDSADYSNQPQHF
cdr3_nt: TGCAGTGCTAGAGATTCGGCAGACTATAGCAATCAGCCCCAGCATTTT

v_call: TRBV7-6
d_call: .
clone_size: .
j_call: TRBJ1-6
cdr3_aa: CASSLSQDGLPLHF
cdr3_nt: TGTGCCAGCAGCTTAAGTCAGGATGGGTTACCCCTCCACTTT

v_call: TRBV7-9
d_call: .
clone_size: few
j_call: TRBJ2-2
cdr3_aa: CASSLSSNTGELFF
cdr3_nt: TGTGCCAGCAGCTTAAGCAGCAACACCGGGGAGCTGTTTTTT

v_call: TRBV28
d_call: TRBD1
clone_size: .
j_call: TRBJ1-2
cdr3_aa: CASIGTERIGTF
cdr3_nt: TGTGCCAGCATTGGGACAGAACGTATCGGCACCTTC

v_call: TRBV27
d_call: TRBD1
clone_size: few
j_call: TRBJ2-7
cdr3_aa: CASSLSKTGGSEQYF
cdr3_nt: TGTGCCAGCAGTTTATCGAAGACAGGGGGCAGCGAGCAGTACTTC

v_call: TRBV12-3/TRBV12-4
d_call: .
clone_size: few
j_call: TRBJ1-1
cdr3_aa: CASSPAKGEAFF
cdr3_nt: TGTGCCAGCAGTCCCGCCAAGGGGGAAGCTTTCTTT

v_call: TRBV7-8
d_call: .
clone_size: .
j_call: TRBJ1-2
cdr3_aa: CASTRVRENGYTF
cdr3_nt: TGTGCCAGCACCCGGGTCAGGGAAAATGGCTACACCTTC

v_call: TRBV15
d_call: .
clone_size: .
j_call: TRBJ2-1
cdr3_aa: CATSRDPTANEQFF
cdr3_nt: TGTGCCACCAGCAGAGATCCCACAGCCAATGAGCAGTTCTTC

v_call: TRBV15
d_call: .
clone_size: .
j_call: TRBJ2-7
cdr3_aa: CATSRVAGNYEQYF
cdr3_nt: TGTGCCACCAGCAGAGTGGCGGGGAACTACGAGCAGTACTTC

v_call: TRBV4-3
d_call: .
clone_size: .
j_call: TRBJ2-7
cdr3_aa: CASSQDVAYEQYF
cdr3_nt: TGCGCCAGCAGCCAAGACGTCGCCTACGAGCAGTACTTC

v_call: TRBV10-3
d_call: TRBD1
clone_size: few
j_call: TRBJ2-7
cdr3_aa: CAISESAGGMDF
cdr3_nt: TGTGCCATCAGTGAGTCCGCAGGGGGCATGGACTTC

v_call: TRBV20-1
d_call: TRBD2
clone_size: few
j_call: TRBJ2-7
cdr3_aa: CSARGTSGRATYEQYF
cdr3_nt: TGCAGTGCTAGGGGGACTAGCGGGAGGGCCACCTACGAGCAGTACTTC